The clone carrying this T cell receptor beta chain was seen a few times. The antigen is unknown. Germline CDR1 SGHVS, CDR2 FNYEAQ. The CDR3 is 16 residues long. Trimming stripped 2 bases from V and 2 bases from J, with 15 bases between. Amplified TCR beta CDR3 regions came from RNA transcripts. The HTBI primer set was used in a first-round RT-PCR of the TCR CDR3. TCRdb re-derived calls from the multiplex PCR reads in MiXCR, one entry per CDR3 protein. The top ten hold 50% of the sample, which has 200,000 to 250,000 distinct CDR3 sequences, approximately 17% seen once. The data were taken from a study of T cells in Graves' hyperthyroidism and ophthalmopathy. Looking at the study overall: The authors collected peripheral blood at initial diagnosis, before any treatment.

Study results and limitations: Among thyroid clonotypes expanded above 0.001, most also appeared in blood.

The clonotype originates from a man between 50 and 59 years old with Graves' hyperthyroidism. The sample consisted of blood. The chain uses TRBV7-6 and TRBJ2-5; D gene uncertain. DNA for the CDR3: TGTGCCAGCAGCTTAATCGTCGGTGGCGGTCAAGAGACCCAGTACTTC. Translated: CASSLIVGGGQETQYF.